This TCR beta chain was sequenced during a study of shared clonotypes between healthy human individuals. This clone was counted once. Sorted subsets were amplified in replicate PCRs using 200 ng DNA, tens of thousands of T cell genomes. Clones were sequenced by immunoSEQ multiplex PCR, and TCRdb holds only the in-frame ones, with some missing. Of 2 million to 2.5 million clones detected, almost 96% appear once; the ten largest clones hold roughly 0.13%. A split of CD4+ cells into CD45RA+ naive and CD45RA-negative memory subsets was performed. This sequence was found in a man aged 18 to 29 in good health. The specimen sequenced was naive CD4+ T cells sorted from blood. Subset reported: CD45RA+ positively selected.

The CDR3, as DNA: TGTGCCAGTAGTACCCGGGACAGGGGATATCAGCCCCAGCATTTT. It is translated as CASSTRDRGYQPQHF. V usage is TRBV19 and J usage is TRBJ1-5; 10 nucleotides align to TRBD1. Germline CDR1 LNHDA, CDR2 SQIVND (reference sequence). V lost 4 bases, J lost 5 bases, and 5 bases stayed unmatched. This CDR3 has 15 amino acids.